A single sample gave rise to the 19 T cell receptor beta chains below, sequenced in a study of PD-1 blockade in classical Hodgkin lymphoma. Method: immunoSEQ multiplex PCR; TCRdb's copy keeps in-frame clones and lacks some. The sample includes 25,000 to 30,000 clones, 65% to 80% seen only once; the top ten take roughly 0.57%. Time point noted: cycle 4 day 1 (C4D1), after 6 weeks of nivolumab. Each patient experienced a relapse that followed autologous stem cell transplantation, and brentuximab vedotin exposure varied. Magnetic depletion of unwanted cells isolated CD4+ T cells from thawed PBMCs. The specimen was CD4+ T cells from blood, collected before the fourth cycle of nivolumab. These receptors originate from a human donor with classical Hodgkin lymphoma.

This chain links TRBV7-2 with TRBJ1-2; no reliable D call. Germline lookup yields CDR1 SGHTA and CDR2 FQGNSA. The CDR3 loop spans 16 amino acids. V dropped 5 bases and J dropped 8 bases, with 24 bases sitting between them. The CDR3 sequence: CASSPRRGGLLGGYTF. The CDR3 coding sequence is TGTGCCAGCAGCCCCCGTCGGGGTGGGCTGCTAGGGGGCTACACCTTC.

CDR3 amino acids: CASSPSLGGLSYEQYF. DNA for the CDR3: TGTGCCAGCTCACCATCATTAGGGGGCCTCTCCTACGAGCAGTACTTC. This rearrangement joins TRBV18 to TRBJ2-7; 7 bases align to TRBD1. There are 16 residues in the CDR3. Losses at the gene ends were 2 bases for V and 0 bases for J; bases not matched to a gene: 7. Germline V gene sequence: CDR1 KGHSH, CDR2 LQKENI. Full variable domain (rest looked up from reference TRBV18 and TRBJ2-7): NAGVMQNPRHLVRRRGQEARLRCSPMKGHSHVYWYRQLPEEGLKFMVYLQKENIIDESGMPKERFSAEFPKEGPSILRIQQVVRGDSAAYFCASSPSLGGLSYEQYFGPGTRLTVT.

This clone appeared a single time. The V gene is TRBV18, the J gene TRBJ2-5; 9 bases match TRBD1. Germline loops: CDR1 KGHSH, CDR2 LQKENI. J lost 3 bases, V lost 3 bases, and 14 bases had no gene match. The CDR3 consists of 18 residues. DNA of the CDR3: TGTGCCAGCTCACCTCGAAGGACAGGGGTTTCGATGGAAGAGACCCAGTACTTC. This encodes CASSPRRTGVSMEETQYF.

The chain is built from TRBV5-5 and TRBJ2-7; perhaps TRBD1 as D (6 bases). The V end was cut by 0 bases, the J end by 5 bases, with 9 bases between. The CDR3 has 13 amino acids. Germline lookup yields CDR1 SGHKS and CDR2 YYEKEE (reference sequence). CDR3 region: CASSLAGVDEQYF. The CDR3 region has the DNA TGTGCCAGCAGCTTGGCAGGGGTCGACGAGCAGTACTTC. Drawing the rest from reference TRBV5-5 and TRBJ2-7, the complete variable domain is DAGVTQSPTHLIKTRGQQVTLRCSPISGHKSVSWYQQVLGQGPQFIFQYYEKEERGRGNFPDRFSARQFPNYSSELNVNALLLGDSALYLCASSLAGVDEQYFGPGTRLTVT.

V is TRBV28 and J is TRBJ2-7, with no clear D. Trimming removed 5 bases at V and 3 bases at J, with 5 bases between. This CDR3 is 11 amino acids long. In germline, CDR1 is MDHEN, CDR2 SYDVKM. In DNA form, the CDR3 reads TGTGCCAGCAGTACAGACTACGAGCAGTACTTC. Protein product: CASSTDYEQYF.

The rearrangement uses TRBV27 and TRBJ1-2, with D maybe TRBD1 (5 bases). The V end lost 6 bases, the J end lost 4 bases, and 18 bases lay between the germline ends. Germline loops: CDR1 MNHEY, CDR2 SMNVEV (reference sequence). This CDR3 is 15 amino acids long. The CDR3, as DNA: TGTGCCAGCAGCCTCTCCGGGGCAGGGCTCTATGGCTACACCTTC. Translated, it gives CASSLSGAGLYGYTF.

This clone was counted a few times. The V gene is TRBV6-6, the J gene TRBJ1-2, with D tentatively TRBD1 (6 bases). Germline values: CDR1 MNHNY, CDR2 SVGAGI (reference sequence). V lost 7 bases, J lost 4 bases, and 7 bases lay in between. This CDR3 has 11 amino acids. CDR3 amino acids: CASTGAYGYTF. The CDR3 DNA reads TGTGCCAGCACAGGGGCCTATGGCTACACCTTC.

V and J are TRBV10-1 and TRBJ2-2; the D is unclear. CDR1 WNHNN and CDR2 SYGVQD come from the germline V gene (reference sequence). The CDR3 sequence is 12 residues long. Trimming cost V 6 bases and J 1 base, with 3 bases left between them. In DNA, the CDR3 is TGCGCCAGCAGAGAGAACACCGGGGAGCTGTTTTTT. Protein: CASRENTGELFF.

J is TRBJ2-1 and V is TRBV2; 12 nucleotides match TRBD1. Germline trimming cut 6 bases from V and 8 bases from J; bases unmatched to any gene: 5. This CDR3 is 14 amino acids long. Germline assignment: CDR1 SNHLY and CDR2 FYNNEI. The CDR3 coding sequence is TGTGCCAGCAGCCCCGGGACAGGGGGCGATGAGCAGTTCTTC. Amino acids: CASSPGTGGDEQFF.

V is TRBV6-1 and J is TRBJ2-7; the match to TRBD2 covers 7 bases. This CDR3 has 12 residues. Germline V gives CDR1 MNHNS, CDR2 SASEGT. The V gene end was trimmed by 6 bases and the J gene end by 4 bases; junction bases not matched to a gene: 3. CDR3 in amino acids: CASRGRGYEQYF. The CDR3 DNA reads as TGTGCCAGCAGGGGGAGGGGATACGAGCAGTACTTC.

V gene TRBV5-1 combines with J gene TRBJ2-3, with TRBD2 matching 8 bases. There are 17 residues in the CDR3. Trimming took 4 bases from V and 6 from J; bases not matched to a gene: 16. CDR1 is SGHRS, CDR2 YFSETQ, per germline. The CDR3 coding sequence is TGCGCCAGCAGCCCCGAAGGGGGGCGGGGGGCTGTTGATACGCAGTATTTT. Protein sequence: CASSPEGGRGAVDTQYF.

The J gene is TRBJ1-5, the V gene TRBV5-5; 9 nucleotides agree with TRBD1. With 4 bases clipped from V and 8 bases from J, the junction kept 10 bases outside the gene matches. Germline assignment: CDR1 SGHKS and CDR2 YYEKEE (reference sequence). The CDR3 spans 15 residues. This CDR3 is CASSLDTGGRKPQHF. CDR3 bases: TGTGCCAGCAGCCTAGATACAGGGGGCAGAAAGCCCCAGCATTTT.

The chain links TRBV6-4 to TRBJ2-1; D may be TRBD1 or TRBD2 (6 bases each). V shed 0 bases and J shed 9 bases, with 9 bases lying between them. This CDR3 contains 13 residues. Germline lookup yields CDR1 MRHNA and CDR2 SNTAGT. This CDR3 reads CASSDSGGGEQFF. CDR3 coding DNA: TGTGCCAGCAGTGACTCTGGAGGGGGTGAGCAGTTCTTC.

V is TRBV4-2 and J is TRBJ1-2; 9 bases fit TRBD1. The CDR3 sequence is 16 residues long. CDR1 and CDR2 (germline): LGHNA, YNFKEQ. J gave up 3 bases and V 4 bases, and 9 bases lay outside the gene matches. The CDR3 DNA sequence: TGTGCCAGCAGCCGAGATCCGGGACAGGGTGACTATGGCTACACCTTC. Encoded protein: CASSRDPGQGDYGYTF.

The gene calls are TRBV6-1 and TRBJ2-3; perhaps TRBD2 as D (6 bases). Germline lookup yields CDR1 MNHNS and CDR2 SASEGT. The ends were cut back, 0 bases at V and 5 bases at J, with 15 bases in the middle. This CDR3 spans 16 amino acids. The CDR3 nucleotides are TGTGCCAGCAGTGAAGCGCCGGCGGGGCTTGGAGATACGCAGTATTTT. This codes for CASSEAPAGLGDTQYF.

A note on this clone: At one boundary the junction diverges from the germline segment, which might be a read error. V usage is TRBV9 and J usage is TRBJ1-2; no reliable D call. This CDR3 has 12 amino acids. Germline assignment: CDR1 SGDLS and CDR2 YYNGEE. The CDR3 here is CASNVAEYGYTF. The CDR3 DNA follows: TGTGCCAGCAACGTAGCTGAGTATGGCTACACCTTC.

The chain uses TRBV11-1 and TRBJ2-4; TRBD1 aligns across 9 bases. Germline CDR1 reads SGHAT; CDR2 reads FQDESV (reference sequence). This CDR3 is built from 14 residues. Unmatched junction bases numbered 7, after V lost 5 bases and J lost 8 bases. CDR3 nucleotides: TGTGCCAGCAGCAGGGACAGGGTTGGGGACATTCAGTACTTC. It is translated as CASSRDRVGDIQYF.

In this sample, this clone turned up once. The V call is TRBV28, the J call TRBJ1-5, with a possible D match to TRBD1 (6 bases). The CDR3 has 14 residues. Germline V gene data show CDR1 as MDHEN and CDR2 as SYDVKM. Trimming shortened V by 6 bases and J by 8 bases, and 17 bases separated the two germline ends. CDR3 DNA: TGTGCCAGCAGGGTCAGGGGCCGCTGGGAGCCCCAGCATTTT. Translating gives CASRVRGRWEPQHF.

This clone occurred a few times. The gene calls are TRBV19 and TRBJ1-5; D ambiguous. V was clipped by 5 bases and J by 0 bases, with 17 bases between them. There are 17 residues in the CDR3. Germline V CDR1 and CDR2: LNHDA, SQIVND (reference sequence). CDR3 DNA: TGTGCCAGTAGTCGACCAGGTATCCCCCGTAGCAATCAGCCCCAGCATTTT. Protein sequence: CASSRPGIPRSNQPQHF.